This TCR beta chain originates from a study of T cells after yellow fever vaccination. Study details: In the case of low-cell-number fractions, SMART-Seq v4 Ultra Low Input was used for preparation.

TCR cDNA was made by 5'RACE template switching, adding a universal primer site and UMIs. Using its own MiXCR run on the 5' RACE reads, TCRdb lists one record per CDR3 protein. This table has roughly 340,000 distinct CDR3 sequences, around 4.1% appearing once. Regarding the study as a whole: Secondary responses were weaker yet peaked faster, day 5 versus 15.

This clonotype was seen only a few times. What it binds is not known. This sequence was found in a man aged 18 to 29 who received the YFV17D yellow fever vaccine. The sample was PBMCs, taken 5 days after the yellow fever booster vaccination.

CDR3 sequence reads: CSVGNFVGANVLTF. The CDR3 DNA reads TGCAGCGTTGGGAACTTTGTAGGGGCCAACGTCCTGACTTTC. V is TRBV29-1 and J is TRBJ2-6; D is uncertain. CDR3 size: 14 residues. V shed 4 bases and J shed 4 bases, with 11 bases lying between them. CDR1 is SQVTM and CDR2 is ANQGSEA in the germline V gene. The full variable domain, its missing parts supplied by reference TRBV29-1 and TRBJ2-6, is SAVISQKPSRDICQRGTSLTIQCQVDSQVTMMFWYRQQPGQSLTLIATANQGSEATYESGFVIDKFPISRPNLTFSTLTVSNMSPEDSSIYLCSVGNFVGANVLTFGAGSRLTVL.